The present TCR beta chain was sequenced within a study of blood T cell repertoires in COVID-19. Study-wide background: In each case, the material was cDNA or gDNA derived from T cells, B-cell-depleted T cells, or PBMCs.

Per the original methods: Amplification of reference gene primers was used by the study to estimate nucleated cell counts. Assay used: immunoSEQ multiplex PCR; TCRdb lists only in-frame clones, some missing. The V and J calls and clone size are taken from that table; D and trimming were inferred from the DNA. The data hold about 190,000 clones, with less than 85% observed a single time. Trimming left V 7 bases short and J 2 bases short, with 15 bases between. The V gene's germline CDR1 is MDHEN and CDR2 SYDVKM. The CDR3 contains 15 residues. The receptor was derived from an elderly woman with active or convalescent COVID-19. V gene TRBV28 combines with J gene TRBJ1-5; maybe TRBD1 (5 bases). Sequencing was carried out using peripheral blood. In DNA, the CDR3 is TGTGCCAGCAAAAAGGGTCTAGGGGGCAATCAGCCCCAGCATTTT. It specifies CASKKGLGGNQPQHF.